This T cell receptor beta chain was recovered during a study of blood T cell repertoires in COVID-19. Authors' data handling: Nucleated cell counts were estimated from reference gene primer amplification. The assay was immunoSEQ multiplex PCR, and TCRdb's table has in-frame clones only and misses some. The V and J calls and the clone size are those of that table, but D and trimming were determined from the DNA. The table lists 130,000 to 150,000 clones, around four fifths of them singletons, with 2.5% to 3% in the top ten. The sequence was obtained from a woman between 40 and 50 years old with active or convalescent COVID-19. Sequenced: peripheral blood.

CDR3 in amino acids: CASSLDLQYYEQYF. CDR3 coding DNA: TGTGCCAGCAGCTTAGATCTTCAGTACTACGAGCAGTACTTC. The chain carries TRBV11-2 and TRBJ2-7; D is unresolved. This CDR3 has 14 residues. Trimming stripped 0 bases from V and 3 bases from J, with 9 bases between. Germline CDR1 is SGHAT and CDR2 is FQNNGV.